Below are 26 T cell receptor beta chains sequenced from a single sample in a study of blood T cells in healthy people across ages. The use of a sample-barcoded 5' primer and a J-beta primer mix characterized a second PCR of roughly 7 to 11 cycles. TCRdb re-derived calls from the 5' RACE reads in MiXCR, one entry per CDR3 protein. The sample gives around 800,000 distinct CDR3 sequences, roughly 44% of which show up once; around 21% is in the top ten. The sequencing sample was made of blood. Receptors were obtained from a man aged 55 to 70 in good health.

In its sample, this clonotype was seen once. The chain employs TRBV20-1 and TRBJ1-1, with D maybe TRBD1 (5 bases). There are 14 residues in the CDR3. V was pared by 7 bases and J by 0 bases, with 15 bases between. Germline lookup yields CDR1 DFQATT and CDR2 SNEGSKA (reference sequence). CDR3 sequence: CSGSRGPMNTEAFF. The DNA of the CDR3 is TGCAGTGGTTCGAGGGGACCCATGAACACTGAAGCTTTCTTT.

This clonotype was found a few times. Here the CDR3 DNA reads TGTGCCAGTACCTCCGGGACGACCAATTCACCCCTCCACTTT. Protein: CASTSGTTNSPLHF. This sequence joins TRBV19 and TRBJ1-6; tentative D call: TRBD1 (5 bases). This CDR3 has 14 amino acids. With 7 bases removed from V and 7 bases from J, the gap between germline ends came to 14 bases. The germline V gene encodes CDR1 LNHDA and CDR2 SQIVND (reference sequence).

The CDR3 loop is CASLGQGVPSYEQYF. DNA of the CDR3: TGTGCCAGCTTGGGACAGGGAGTTCCTTCCTACGAGCAGTACTTC. The chain links TRBV6-1 to TRBJ2-7; 9 bases map to TRBD1. Germline V lookup: CDR1 MNHNS, CDR2 SASEGT. Trimming cost V 8 bases and J 1 base; bases outside gene matches: 9. The CDR3 is 15 amino acids.

A single count supports this clonotype. This sequence joins TRBV5-1 and TRBJ1-1, with TRBD1 identical over 7 bases. This CDR3 region has 13 residues. V was pared by 2 bases and J by 5 bases, with 3 bases of the junction left unmatched. CDR1 and CDR2 from the germline V gene are SGHRS and YFSETQ. The CDR3 DNA is TGCGCCAGCAGCTTAGGGGGCACTACTGAAGCTTTCTTT. Translating it yields CASSLGGTTEAFF.

This clonotype was seen a single time. V and J are TRBV11-2 and TRBJ1-5; D call uncertain. V was trimmed by 1 base and J by 6 bases, leaving 7 bases between them. The CDR3 is 13 amino acids. Germline CDR1 SGHAT, CDR2 FQNNGV. The CDR3 DNA sequence: TGTGCCAGCAGCTTAGCTACGGGTCAGCCCCAGCATTTT. It yields the protein CASSLATGQPQHF.

This clonotype was observed a handful of times. The chain combines TRBV3-1 with TRBJ1-1; possible D gene TRBD1, 5 bases. CDR3 length equals 16 residues. CDR1 LGHDT and CDR2 YNNKEL come from the germline V gene (reference sequence). V was shortened by 4 bases and J by 0 bases, with 15 bases between the two germline ends. CDR3 in amino acids: CASSLGAFYLNTEAFF. The CDR3 DNA reads TGTGCCAGCAGCCTAGGGGCCTTCTACTTGAACACTGAAGCTTTCTTT.

In DNA, the CDR3 is TGCGCCAGCAGCCAATCCCGCCTGGGGAGTTTCAGAGGCTACACCTTC. This translates into CASSQSRLGSFRGYTF. This chain uses TRBV4-3 with TRBJ1-2; D gene unclear. The germline V and J ends were trimmed by 2 bases and 8 bases, with 21 bases remaining between them. The V gene's germline CDR1 is LGHNA and CDR2 YSLEER. The CDR3 covers 16 residues.

The chain employs TRBV6-6 and TRBJ2-7; D remains unclear. The CDR3 sequence is 16 residues long. The ends were cut back, 5 bases at V and 0 bases at J, with 17 bases in the middle. Germline V gene data show CDR1 as MNHNY and CDR2 as SVGAGI (reference sequence). CDR3 amino acids: CASSARHKGRSYEQYF. The CDR3 DNA follows: TGTGCCAGCAGTGCCAGACACAAAGGACGCTCCTACGAGCAGTACTTC.

The chain carries TRBV25-1 and TRBJ2-3; D is uncertain. Germline values: CDR1 MGHDK, CDR2 SYGVNS. V lost 1 base to trimming and J lost 0 bases, with 14 bases between them. The CDR3 is made up of 17 amino acids. This chain's CDR3 is CASSEFAMLGSTDTQYF. CDR3 DNA: TGTGCCAGCAGTGAATTCGCCATGTTGGGTAGCACAGATACGCAGTATTTT. Based on the CDR3 plus reference TRBV25-1 and TRBJ2-3, the full variable domain is EADIYQTPRYLVIGTGKKITLECSQTMGHDKMYWYQQDPGMELHLIHYSYGVNSTEKGDLSSESTVSRIRTEHFPLTLESARPSHTSQYLCASSEFAMLGSTDTQYFGPGTRLTVL.

V usage is TRBV9 and J usage is TRBJ1-2; TRBD1 agrees at 8 bases. Germline V gene lookup returns CDR1 SGDLS and CDR2 YYNGEE. The CDR3 is 14 residues long. V lost 4 bases, J lost 7 bases, and 9 bases stayed unmatched. Here the CDR3 DNA reads TGTGCCAGCAGCCCCCCGGGCAGGGGGCTTGGCTACACCTTC. Residues: CASSPPGRGLGYTF.

The CDR3 nucleotides read TGTGCCAGCAGTTTTCAGCGGGGGGGCCGCGATACGCAGTATTTT. It codes for CASSFQRGGRDTQYF. The V call is TRBV27, the J call TRBJ2-3; the match to TRBD2 covers 10 bases. The CDR3 consists of 15 residues. With V trimmed by 3 bases and J by 6 bases, 6 bases remained unmatched. Germline V gene lookup returns CDR1 MNHEY and CDR2 SMNVEV (reference sequence).

This clonotype appeared a few times. The chain combines TRBV7-2 with TRBJ2-2; D is undetermined. Germline lookup yields CDR1 SGHTA and CDR2 FQGNSA. This CDR3 contains 16 residues. Trimming took 1 base from V and 2 from J, leaving 11 bases between them. The CDR3 DNA reads as TGTGCCAGCAGCTTAGTTGTGACGGACAACACCGGGGAGCTGTTTTTT. It encodes CASSLVVTDNTGELFF.

This clonotype was seen more than once but under ten times. V gene TRBV10-2 combines with J gene TRBJ2-5; the D is unclear. The CDR3 is 15 residues long. Germline-derived CDR1 and CDR2 are WSHSY and SAAADI. Deletions cut 0 bases from V and 5 bases from J, with 13 bases between. The CDR3 DNA sequence: TGCGCCAGCAGTGAGTCAATCTTCGCGGAGGAGACCCAGTACTTC. It is translated as CASSESIFAEETQYF.

V and J are TRBV12-5 and TRBJ1-1, with D possibly matching TRBD1 (6 bases). The CDR3 loop spans 15 amino acids. The V end lost 1 base, the J end lost 0 bases, and 9 bases lay between the germline ends. The germline gives CDR1 LGHNT, CDR2 FRNRAP. The CDR3 region has the DNA TGTGCTAGTGGTTTGGCATCAGGGGTGAACACTGAAGCTTTCTTT. This translates into CASGLASGVNTEAFF.

This chain uses TRBV28 with TRBJ1-6; TRBD1 aligns across 10 bases. Germline V lookup: CDR1 MDHEN, CDR2 SYDVKM. There are 15 residues in the CDR3. With V trimmed by 7 bases and J by 10 bases, 10 bases remained unmatched. CDR3 sequence (DNA): TGTGCCAGCAATCGCCGGGACAGGGGAGGATCACCCCTCCACTTT. Translating it yields CASNRRDRGGSPLHF.

This chain joins TRBV12-5 and TRBJ1-2, with 7 bases matching TRBD1. Germline V lookup: CDR1 LGHNT, CDR2 FRNRAP. This CDR3 comprises 16 residues. Losses at the gene ends were 1 base for V and 3 bases for J; bases not matched to a gene: 8. The CDR3 nucleotides read TGTGCTAGTGGTTTGGCTACAGGGGACTTCCACTATGGCTACACCTTC. Residues: CASGLATGDFHYGYTF.

This clonotype was detected only a few times. The chain recombines TRBV6-1 with TRBJ1-4, with 9 positions matching TRBD1. CDR1 is MNHNS and CDR2 is SASEGT in the germline V gene. The J segment lost 5 bases and the V segment lost 3 bases, leaving 10 bases of the junction unmatched. The CDR3 contains 17 residues. The CDR3 DNA reads as TGTGCCAGCAGTGAGAGAGGGACAGGGAAAACAAATGAAAAACTGTTTTTT. It is translated as CASSERGTGKTNEKLFF.

This chain joins TRBV6-2 or TRBV6-3 and TRBJ2-1; TRBD2 matches 10 bases. Germline V gene sequence: CDR1 MNHEY, CDR2 SVGEGT. The CDR3 has 15 amino acids. The V and J ends lost 4 bases and 4 bases, in that order; junction bases with no gene match: 4. CDR3: CASSFTSGVYNEQFF. In DNA, the CDR3 is TGTGCCAGCAGTTTTACTAGCGGGGTGTACAATGAGCAGTTCTTC.

With respect to this clonotype: At one end the junction does not follow the germline gene, possibly because of a read error. This chain uses TRBV7-2 with TRBJ1-5; 7 bases match TRBD1. CDR3 length equals 16 residues. CDR1 is SGHTA and CDR2 is FQGNSA in the germline V gene. In DNA form, the CDR3 reads TGTGCCAGCAGCTTACAAGCTCGACAGGGTAATCAGCCCCTGCATTTT. It translates to CASSLQARQGNQPLHF.

This chain uses TRBV12-3 or TRBV12-4 with TRBJ1-3; the D is unclear. The CDR3 consists of 14 residues. Trimming stripped 7 bases from V and 4 bases from J, with 14 bases between. The CDR3 reads CASNPNRSGNTIYF. The CDR3 DNA follows: TGTGCCAGCAACCCAAACAGATCCGGAAACACCATATATTTT.

The chain employs TRBV28 and TRBJ1-2; tentative D call: TRBD1 (5 bases). CDR3 length: 15 amino acids. The germline V gene has CDR1 MDHEN and CDR2 SYDVKM. V was trimmed by 3 bases and J by 3 bases, leaving 14 bases between them. The DNA for the CDR3 is TGTGCCAGCAGTTTCCCTCGGGCGACAGACTATGGCTACACCTTC. As protein: CASSFPRATDYGYTF.

This clonotype came up many times. The J gene is TRBJ2-5, the V gene TRBV7-9; the match to TRBD1 covers 8 bases. This CDR3 has 17 amino acids. Germline CDR1 SEHNR, CDR2 FQNEAQ (reference sequence). The V segment lost 1 base and the J segment 1 base; nucleotides outside the gene matches: 8. Here the CDR3 DNA reads TGTGCCAGCAGCTTAGAGGGCTACAGGGGGTCCCAAGAGACCCAGTACTTC. Protein sequence: CASSLEGYRGSQETQYF. Looking up the rest from reference TRBV7-9 and TRBJ2-5 gives the full variable domain: DTGVSQNPRHKITKRGQNVTFRCDPISEHNRLYWYRQTLGQGPEFLTYFQNEAQLEKSRLLSDRFSAERPKGSFSTLEIQRTEQGDSAMYLCASSLEGYRGSQETQYFGPGTRLLVL.

This clonotype was found once. The chain has TRBV20-1 and TRBJ2-3; D is ambiguous. Germline loops: CDR1 DFQATT, CDR2 SNEGSKA (reference sequence). Deletions cut 5 bases from V and 2 bases from J, with 5 bases between. The CDR3 is 11 residues long. The CDR3 sequence: CSASPTDTQYF. CDR3 bases: TGCAGTGCTTCCCCCACAGATACGCAGTATTTT.

The chain couples TRBV5-1 to TRBJ1-6; D is ambiguous. V lost 2 bases and J lost 8, with 14 bases in between. CDR3 size: 15 residues. The germline V gene has CDR1 SGHRS and CDR2 YFSETQ. The CDR3 here is CASSFTVGADSPLHF. The CDR3 coding sequence is TGCGCCAGCAGCTTTACAGTGGGCGCGGATTCACCCCTCCACTTT.

On this clonotype: A much larger clonotype is one base distant, so this may be a read error. The chain employs TRBV5-1 and TRBJ2-7; the D is unclear. The CDR3 has 15 residues. Germline assignment: CDR1 SGHRS and CDR2 YFSETQ. V lost 0 bases and J 7 bases, leaving 17 bases between the germline ends. This chain's CDR3 is CASSLGGYNYNEQYF. DNA of the CDR3: TGCGCCAGCAGCTTGGGGGGTTATAACTACAATGAGCAGTACTTC.

The rearrangement links TRBV3-1 to TRBJ2-3, with D unclear. Germline V lookup: CDR1 LGHDT, CDR2 YNNKEL (reference sequence). Trimming pared 1 base from V and 2 bases from J, leaving 10 bases between. The CDR3 length is 15 residues. The DNA of the CDR3 is TGTGCCAGCAGCCAAGGTGGCCACCTCACAGATACGCAGTATTTT. Its translation is CASSQGGHLTDTQYF.